This T cell receptor (beta chain) derives from a study of blood T cell repertoires in COVID-19. Whole-study context: Sites across the United States, Italy and Spain contributed samples from acute and convalescent COVID-19.

In Seattle, patients joined the study during active infection and were tracked longitudinally. Germline trimming cut 2 bases from V and 4 bases from J; bases unmatched to any gene: 2. The germline V gene has CDR1 SGHVS and CDR2 FQNEAQ. This CDR3 contains 14 residues. As originally analysed: From reference gene primer amplification, estimates of nucleated cell counts were derived. Sequencing used immunoSEQ multiplex PCR; TCRdb keeps in-frame clones, though not all of them. The V and J calls and clone size come from that table; D and trimming were worked out from the DNA. The data hold about 180,000 clones, with around 83% observed a single time.

This chain uses TRBV7-8 with TRBJ2-7, with 10 bases lining up with TRBD1. Sequenced material: peripheral blood. This receptor was obtained from a woman aged 65 to 85 with COVID-19, enrolled during active disease. This CDR3 reads CASSLRDRGYEQYF. DNA of the CDR3: TGTGCCAGCAGCTTAAGGGACAGGGGTTACGAGCAGTACTTC.